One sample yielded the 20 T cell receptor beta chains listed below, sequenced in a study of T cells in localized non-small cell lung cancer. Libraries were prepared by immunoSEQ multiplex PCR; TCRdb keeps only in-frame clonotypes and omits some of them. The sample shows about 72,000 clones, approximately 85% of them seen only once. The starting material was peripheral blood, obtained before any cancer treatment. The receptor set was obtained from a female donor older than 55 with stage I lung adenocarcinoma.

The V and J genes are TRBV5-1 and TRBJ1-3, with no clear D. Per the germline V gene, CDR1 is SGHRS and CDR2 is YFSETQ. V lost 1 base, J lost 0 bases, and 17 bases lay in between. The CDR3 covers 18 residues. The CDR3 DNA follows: TGCGCCAGCAGCTTGTCGTATGCAGGTCAGAACTCTGGAAACACCATATATTTT. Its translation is CASSLSYAGQNSGNTIYF.

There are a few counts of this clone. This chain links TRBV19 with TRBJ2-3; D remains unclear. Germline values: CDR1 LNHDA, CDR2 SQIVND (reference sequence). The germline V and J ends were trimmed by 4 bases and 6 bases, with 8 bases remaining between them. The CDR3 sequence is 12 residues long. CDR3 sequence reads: CASSTGLDTQYF. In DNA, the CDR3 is TGTGCCAGTAGTACCGGGCTTGATACGCAGTATTTT. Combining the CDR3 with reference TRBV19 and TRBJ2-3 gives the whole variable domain DGGITQSPKYLFRKEGQNVTLSCEQNLNHDAMYWYRQDPGQGLRLIYYSQIVNDFQKGDIAEGYSVSREKKESFPLTVTSAQKNPTAFYLCASSTGLDTQYFGPGTRLTVL.

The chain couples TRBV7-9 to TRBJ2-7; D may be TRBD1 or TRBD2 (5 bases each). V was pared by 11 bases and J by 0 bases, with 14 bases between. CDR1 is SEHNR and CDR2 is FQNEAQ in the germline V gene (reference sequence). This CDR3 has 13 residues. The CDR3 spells CASGTLASYEQYF. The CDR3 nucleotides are TGTGCCTCAGGGACGCTAGCCTCCTACGAGCAGTACTTC. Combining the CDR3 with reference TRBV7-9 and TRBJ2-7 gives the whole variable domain DTGVSQNPRHKITKRGQNVTFRCDPISEHNRLYWYRQTLGQGPEFLTYFQNEAQLEKSRLLSDRFSAERPKGSFSTLEIQRTEQGDSAMYLCASGTLASYEQYFGPGTRLTVT.

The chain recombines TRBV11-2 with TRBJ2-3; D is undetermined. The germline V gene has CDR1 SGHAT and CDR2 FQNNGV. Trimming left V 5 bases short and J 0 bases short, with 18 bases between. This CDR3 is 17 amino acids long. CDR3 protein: CASSLIRTGASTDTQYF. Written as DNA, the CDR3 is TGTGCCAGCAGCCTAATTCGTACCGGTGCTAGCACAGATACGCAGTATTTT.

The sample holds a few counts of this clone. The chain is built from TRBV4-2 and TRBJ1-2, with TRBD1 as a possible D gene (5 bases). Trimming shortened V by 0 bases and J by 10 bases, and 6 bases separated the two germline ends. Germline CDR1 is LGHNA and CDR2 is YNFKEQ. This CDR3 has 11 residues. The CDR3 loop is CASSQEGVYTF. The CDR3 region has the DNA TGTGCCAGCAGCCAAGAGGGGGTCTACACCTTC.

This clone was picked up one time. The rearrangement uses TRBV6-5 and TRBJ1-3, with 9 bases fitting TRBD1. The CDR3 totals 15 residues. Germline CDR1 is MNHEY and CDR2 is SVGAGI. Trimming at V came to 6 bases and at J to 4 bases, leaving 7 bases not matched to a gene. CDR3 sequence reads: CASSPDRGRGNTIYF. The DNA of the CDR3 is TGTGCCAGCAGCCCGGACAGGGGCAGGGGAAACACCATATATTTT.

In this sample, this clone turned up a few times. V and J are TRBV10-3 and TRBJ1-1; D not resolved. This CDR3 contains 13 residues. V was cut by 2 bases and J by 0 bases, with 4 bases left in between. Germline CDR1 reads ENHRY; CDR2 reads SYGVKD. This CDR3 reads CAISEQVNTEAFF. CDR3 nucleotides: TGTGCCATCAGTGAGCAAGTGAACACTGAAGCTTTCTTT.

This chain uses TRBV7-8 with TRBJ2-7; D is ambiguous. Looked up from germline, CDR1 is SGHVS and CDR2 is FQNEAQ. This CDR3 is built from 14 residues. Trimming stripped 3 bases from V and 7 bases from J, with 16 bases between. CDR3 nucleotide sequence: TGTGCCAGCAGCTTTACGGACCTTCCTAGGGAGCAGTACTTC. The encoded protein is CASSFTDLPREQYF.

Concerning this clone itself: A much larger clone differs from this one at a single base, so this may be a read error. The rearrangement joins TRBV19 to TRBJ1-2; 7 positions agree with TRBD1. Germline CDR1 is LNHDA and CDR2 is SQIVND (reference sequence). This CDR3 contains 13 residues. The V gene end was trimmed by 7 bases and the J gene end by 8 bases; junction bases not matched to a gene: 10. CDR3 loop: CASNPDRASGYTF. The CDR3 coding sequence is TGTGCCAGTAACCCCGACAGGGCTTCCGGCTACACCTTC. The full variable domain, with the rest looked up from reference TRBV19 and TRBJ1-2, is DGGITQSPKYLFRKEGQNVTLSCEQNLNHDAMYWYRQDPGQGLRLIYYSQIVNDFQKGDIAEGYSVSREKKESFPLTVTSAQKNPTAFYLCASNPDRASGYTFGSGTRLTVV.

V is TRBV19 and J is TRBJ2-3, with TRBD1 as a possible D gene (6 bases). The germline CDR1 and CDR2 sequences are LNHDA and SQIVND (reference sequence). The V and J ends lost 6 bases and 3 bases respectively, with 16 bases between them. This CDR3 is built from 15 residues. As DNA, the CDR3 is TGTGCCAGTAGACCTCAGGGGAAGGGAACAGATACGCAGTATTTT. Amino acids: CASRPQGKGTDTQYF.

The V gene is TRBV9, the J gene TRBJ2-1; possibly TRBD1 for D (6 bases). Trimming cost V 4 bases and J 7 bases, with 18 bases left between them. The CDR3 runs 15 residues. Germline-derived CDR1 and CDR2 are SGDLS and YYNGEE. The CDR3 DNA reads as TGTGCCAGCAGCCCCACGGACAGTCGGACGAATGAGCAGTTCTTC. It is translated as CASSPTDSRTNEQFF.

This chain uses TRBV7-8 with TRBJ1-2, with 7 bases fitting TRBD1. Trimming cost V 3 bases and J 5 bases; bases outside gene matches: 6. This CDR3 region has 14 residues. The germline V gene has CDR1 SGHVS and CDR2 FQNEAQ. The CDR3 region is CASSFDRDAYGYTF. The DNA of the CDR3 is TGTGCCAGCAGCTTCGACAGGGATGCTTATGGCTACACCTTC. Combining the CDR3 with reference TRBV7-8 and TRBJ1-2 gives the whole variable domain GAGVSQSPRYKVAKRGQDVALRCDPISGHVSLFWYQQALGQGPEFLTYFQNEAQLDKSGLPSDRFFAERPEGSVSTLKIQRTQQEDSAVYLCASSFDRDAYGYTFGSGTRLTVV.

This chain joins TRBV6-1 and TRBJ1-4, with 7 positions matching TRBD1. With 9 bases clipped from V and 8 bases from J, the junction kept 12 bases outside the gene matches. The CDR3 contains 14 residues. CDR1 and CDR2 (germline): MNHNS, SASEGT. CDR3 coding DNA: TGTGCCAGTGCCCTCGGGACAGACCTGGAAAAACTGTTTTTT. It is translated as CASALGTDLEKLFF.

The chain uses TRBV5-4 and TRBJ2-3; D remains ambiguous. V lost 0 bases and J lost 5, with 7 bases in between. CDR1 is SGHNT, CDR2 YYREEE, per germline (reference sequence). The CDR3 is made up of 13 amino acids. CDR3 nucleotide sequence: TGTGCCAGCAGCTTGGCCTTTGGAGATACGCAGTATTTT. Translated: CASSLAFGDTQYF.

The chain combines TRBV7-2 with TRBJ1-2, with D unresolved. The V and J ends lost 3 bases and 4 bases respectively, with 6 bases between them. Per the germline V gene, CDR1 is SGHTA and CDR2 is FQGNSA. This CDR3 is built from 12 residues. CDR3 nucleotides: TGTGCCAGCAGCTTTAACAGCTATGGCTACACCTTC. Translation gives CASSFNSYGYTF. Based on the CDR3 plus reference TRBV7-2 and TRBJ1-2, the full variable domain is GAGVSQSPSNKVTEKGKDVELRCDPISGHTALYWYRQSLGQGLEFLIYFQGNSAPDKSGLPSDRFSAERTGGSVSTLTIQRTQQEDSAVYLCASSFNSYGYTFGSGTRLTVV.

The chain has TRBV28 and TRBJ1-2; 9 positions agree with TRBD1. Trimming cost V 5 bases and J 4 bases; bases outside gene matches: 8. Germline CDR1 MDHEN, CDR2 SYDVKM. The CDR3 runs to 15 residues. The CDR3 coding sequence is TGTGCCAGCAGTCCAACCGGGACAGGGACCTATGGCTACACCTTC. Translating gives CASSPTGTGTYGYTF.

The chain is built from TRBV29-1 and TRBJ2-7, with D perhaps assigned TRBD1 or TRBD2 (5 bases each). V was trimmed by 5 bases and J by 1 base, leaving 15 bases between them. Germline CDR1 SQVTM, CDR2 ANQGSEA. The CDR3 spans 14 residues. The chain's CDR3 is CSVTRGLRSYEQYF. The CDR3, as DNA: TGCAGCGTTACCCGGGGCTTGAGGTCCTACGAGCAGTACTTC.

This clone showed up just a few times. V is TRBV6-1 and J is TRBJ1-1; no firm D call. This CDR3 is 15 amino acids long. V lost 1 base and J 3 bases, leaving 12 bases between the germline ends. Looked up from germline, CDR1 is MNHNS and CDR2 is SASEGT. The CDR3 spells CASSEGQSLYTEAFF. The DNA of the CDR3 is TGTGCCAGCAGTGAAGGGCAGAGTTTATACACTGAAGCTTTCTTT.

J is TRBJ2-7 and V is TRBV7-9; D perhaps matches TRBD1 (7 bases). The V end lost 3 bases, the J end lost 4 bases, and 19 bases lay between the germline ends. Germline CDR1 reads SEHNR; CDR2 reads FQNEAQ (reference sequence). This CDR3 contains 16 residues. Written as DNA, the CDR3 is TGTGCCAGCAGCTTCTTAGGAGGGGGCCCTGAATACGAGCAGTACTTC. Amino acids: CASSFLGGGPEYEQYF. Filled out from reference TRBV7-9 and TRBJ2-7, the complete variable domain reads DTGVSQNPRHKITKRGQNVTFRCDPISEHNRLYWYRQTLGQGPEFLTYFQNEAQLEKSRLLSDRFSAERPKGSFSTLEIQRTEQGDSAMYLCASSFLGGGPEYEQYFGPGTRLTVT.

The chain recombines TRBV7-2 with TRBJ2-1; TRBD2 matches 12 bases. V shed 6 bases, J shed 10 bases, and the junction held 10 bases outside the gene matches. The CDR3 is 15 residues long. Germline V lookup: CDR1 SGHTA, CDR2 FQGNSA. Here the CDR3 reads CASRKTLAGGLEQFF. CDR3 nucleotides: TGTGCCAGCAGAAAAACCCTAGCGGGGGGGCTAGAGCAGTTCTTC.